This T cell receptor (beta chain) stems from a study of shared clonotypes between healthy human individuals. The length of the CDR3 is 12 residues. The V segment lost 5 bases and the J segment 10 bases; nucleotides outside the gene matches: 6. In germline, CDR1 is MNHEY, CDR2 SVGAGI. At the deep level, the assay was run. Over several immunoSEQ plates, each subset's genomic DNA was distributed in even portions. TCRdb's copy holds only in-frame clones and misses some; the assay was immunoSEQ multiplex PCR. This table holds around 2.5 million clones, over 85% found once. Material: naive CD4+ T cells from PBMCs. Subset indicated: CD45RA+ positively selected. V gene TRBV6-5 combines with J gene TRBJ1-1; 8 bases are a match to TRBD1. This receptor was obtained from a man between 18 and 29 years old in good health. Some clones in this sample may be carry-over from other donors' samples. CDR3 DNA sequence: TGTGCCAGCAGTCTACGGACAGGGAGAGCTTTCTTT. Amino acid sequence: CASSLRTGRAFF.